This TCR beta chain was recovered during a study of Graves' ophthalmopathy and Graves' hyperthyroidism. Patients were left out if they had other autoimmune diseases, uncontrolled infections, pregnancy or lactation. This clonotype was seen at least ten times. The study amplified TCR beta CDR3 regions using RNA transcripts. The workflow started with a first-round RT-PCR run with HTBI primers and then moved on to a second-round multiplex PCR. TCRdb fed the multiplex PCR reads into MiXCR, producing one record per CDR3 protein. The table shows approximately 500,000 distinct CDR3 sequences, with approximately 15% occurring only once. The V and J ends lost 4 bases and 6 bases, in that order; junction bases with no gene match: 12. This CDR3 comprises 15 residues. The germline gives CDR1 GTSNPN, CDR2 SVGIG (reference sequence).

The V call is TRBV30, the J call TRBJ1-1, with 9 bases fitting TRBD1. The specimen sequenced was blood. This sequence was found in a woman aged 30 to 39 with Graves' ophthalmopathy. The CDR3 sequence: CAWNRDRARSAEAFF. The CDR3 DNA reads as TGTGCCTGGAACCGGGACAGGGCAAGGAGTGCTGAAGCTTTCTTT.